Following are 15 T cell receptor beta chains from one sample sequenced in a study of Tregs in tolerant kidney transplant recipients. Clones were sequenced by immunoSEQ multiplex PCR, and TCRdb holds only the in-frame ones, with some missing. The table has about 44,000 clones, around 95% seen once. These receptors' targets are unknown. The sample taken for sequencing was Tregs from blood cultured with allogeneic cells. These receptors all stem from a human donor in good health.

V is TRBV11-2 and J is TRBJ1-6; D is uncertain. The germline CDR1 and CDR2 sequences are SGHAT and FQNNGV. The CDR3 sequence is 12 residues long. V was cut by 7 bases and J by 10 bases, with 11 bases left in between. CDR3 residues: CASTQGGSPLHF. The CDR3 coding sequence is TGTGCCAGCACCCAAGGTGGCTCACCCCTCCACTTT. The variable domain in full, completed from reference TRBV11-2 and TRBJ1-6, reads EAGVAQSPRYKIIEKRQSVAFWCNPISGHATLYWYQQILGQGPKLLIQFQNNGVVDDSQLPKDRFSAERLKGVDSTLKIQPAKLEDSAVYLCASTQGGSPLHFGNGTRLTVT.

The rearrangement uses TRBV30 and TRBJ2-7; D not resolved. Germline V gives CDR1 GTSNPN, CDR2 SVGIG (reference sequence). Trimming cost V 0 bases and J 4 bases, with 19 bases left between them. This CDR3 has 16 amino acids. The CDR3 is CAWSVLGTTYHYEQYF. The CDR3 DNA reads as TGTGCCTGGAGTGTACTTGGAACCACCTACCATTACGAGCAGTACTTC.

This chain uses TRBV6-5 with TRBJ2-7; no clear D. The germline V gene has CDR1 MNHEY and CDR2 SVGAGI. The CDR3 has 12 amino acids. V shed 4 bases and J shed 2 bases, with 6 bases lying between them. The CDR3: CASSSAAYEQYF. For the CDR3, the DNA is TGTGCCAGCAGTTCGGCCGCCTACGAGCAGTACTTC.

This chain links TRBV5-4 with TRBJ2-3; 15 bases align to TRBD2. V trimming: 4 bases; J trimming: 5 bases; junction bases outside the gene matches: 11. The CDR3 runs to 18 residues. Germline CDR1 reads SGHNT; CDR2 reads YYREEE (reference sequence). Written as DNA, the CDR3 is TGTGCCAGCAGCGTTGACGGAGGACTAGCGGGAGGGGGAGATACGCAGTATTTT. The encoded protein is CASSVDGGLAGGGDTQYF.

This chain links TRBV5-4 with TRBJ2-3; D is undetermined. The CDR3 covers 15 residues. V lost 4 bases and J 6 bases, leaving 18 bases between the germline ends. Germline V gives CDR1 SGHNT, CDR2 YYREEE (reference sequence). For the CDR3, the DNA is TGTGCCAGCAGCCTATCGGTTCACGGTGGGGATACGCAGTATTTT. It encodes CASSLSVHGGDTQYF.

The rearrangement uses TRBV15 and TRBJ1-2, with a weak D call TRBD1 (5 bases). The V gene lost 1 base and the J gene lost 8 bases, with 14 bases spanning the gap. The CDR3 length is 14 residues. Germline V gene sequence: CDR1 LNHNV, CDR2 YYDKDF (reference sequence). Here the CDR3 DNA reads TGTGCCACCAGCAGAGGCAGGGAATCGGGGGGCTACACCTTC. This translates into CATSRGRESGGYTF.

The genes are TRBV6-5 and TRBJ2-2; D is perhaps TRBD2 (6 bases). CDR3 length: 14 amino acids. Germline V CDR1 and CDR2: MNHEY, SVGAGI. The V end lost 6 bases, the J end lost 2 bases, and 10 bases lay between the germline ends. The CDR3 loop reads CASRRDFNTGELFF. The CDR3 DNA follows: TGTGCCAGCAGACGGGACTTTAACACCGGGGAGCTGTTTTTT.

The chain is built from TRBV9 and TRBJ1-3; weak D call: TRBD1 (5 bases). CDR3 length: 15 residues. Trimming removed 0 bases at V and 4 bases at J, with 11 bases between. CDR1 and CDR2 from the germline V gene are SGDLS and YYNGEE. CDR3 region: CASSVVGVYGNTIYF. The DNA for the CDR3 is TGTGCCAGCAGCGTAGTGGGGGTCTACGGAAACACCATATATTTT.

This clone was counted a single time. The rearrangement links TRBV28 to TRBJ2-1, with a tentative D call TRBD1 (6 bases). The CDR3 contains 14 residues. Germline V gene lookup returns CDR1 MDHEN and CDR2 SYDVKM. V lost 3 bases to trimming and J lost 6 bases, with 12 bases between them. Written as DNA, the CDR3 is TGTGCCAGCAGTTTTCCGGACAGCCTCAATGAGCAGTTCTTC. Protein sequence: CASSFPDSLNEQFF.

This chain joins TRBV23-1 and TRBJ2-1, with D possibly called TRBD1 or TRBD2 (6 bases each). TRBV23-1 is recorded as an ORF, its role being uncertain. This CDR3 has 13 amino acids. Trimming took 11 bases from V and 4 from J, leaving 15 bases between them. The CDR3 DNA is TGCGCCCCCAGGGGAGGTCTTTACAATGAGCAGTTCTTC. Protein sequence: CAPRGGLYNEQFF.

The chain carries TRBV11-1 and TRBJ2-7; weak D call: TRBD2 (5 bases). Germline CDR1 SGHAT, CDR2 FQDESV (reference sequence). There are 16 residues in the CDR3. Trimming cost V 1 base and J 0 bases, with 13 bases left between them. The CDR3 region has the DNA TGTGCCAGCAGCTTAGGCGGTCGAGGAGGCTCCTACGAGCAGTACTTC. It translates to CASSLGGRGGSYEQYF.

This sequence joins TRBV2 and TRBJ1-1, with D uncertain. The CDR3 runs 13 residues. Germline CDR1 SNHLY, CDR2 FYNNEI. V was pared by 10 bases and J by 8 bases, with 20 bases between. The CDR3 region has the DNA TGTGCCACGCATCACCTCGAGGGTGCCGAAGCTTTCTTT. It codes for CATHHLEGAEAFF.

The J gene is TRBJ2-5, the V gene TRBV11-2; 7 bases align to TRBD2. Germline-derived CDR1 and CDR2 are SGHAT and FQNNGV. The ends lost 4 bases at V and 1 base at J; junction bases unmatched: 6. This CDR3 comprises 15 residues. The DNA for the CDR3 is TGTGCCAGCAGCTCGGGACTACTCCCCCAAGAGACCCAGTACTTC. Its protein is CASSSGLLPQETQYF.

The genes are TRBV5-1 and TRBJ2-1, with D possibly matching TRBD1 (6 bases). The germline gives CDR1 SGHRS, CDR2 YFSETQ. V gave up 2 bases and J gave up 7 bases, with 13 bases separating them. CDR3 length: 14 residues. CDR3 in DNA: TGCGCCAGCAGCTTACAGGGATTCAATAATGAGCAGTTCTTC. Translating it yields CASSLQGFNNEQFF.

This clone came up once. The CDR3 sequence is CASSFGQETYNEQFF. CDR3 DNA sequence: TGTGCCAGCAGCTTCGGACAGGAAACCTACAATGAGCAGTTCTTC. J is TRBJ2-1 and V is TRBV5-5, with 7 bases matching TRBD1. The CDR3 consists of 15 residues. V gave up 2 bases and J gave up 2 bases; unmatched junction bases: 4. In germline, CDR1 is SGHKS, CDR2 YYEKEE (reference sequence).